What follows describes a single TCR beta chain. The data originate from a study of OX40 agonist ivuxolimab in advanced cancers. J was trimmed by 6 bases and V by 7 bases; bases with no gene match: 6. Germline assignment: CDR1 SGHVS and CDR2 FQNEAQ. This CDR3 is 13 amino acids long. Assay used: immunoSEQ multiplex PCR; TCRdb lists only in-frame clones, some missing. The data hold roughly 92,000 clones, with roughly 89% observed a single time. The specimen comprised CD4+ or CD8+ T cells sorted from blood, sampled in a trial of the OX40 agonist ivuxolimab. This TCR was sampled from an adult with an advanced solid tumor such as melanoma, head and neck, liver or kidney cancer. This chain joins TRBV7-8 and TRBJ2-1; TRBD2 aligns across 7 bases. This CDR3 is CASTGLDGNEQFF. As DNA, the CDR3 is TGTGCCAGCACCGGACTAGACGGCAATGAGCAGTTCTTC.